The sequence of this T cell receptor (beta chain) was determined in a study of beta chain features in type 1 diabetes (dated by TCRdb to 2017 to 2018). Background for the entire study: No differences in mean age, gender distribution, total cell number or subset yield were found between patients and healthy donors. In the study, recently diagnosed type 1 diabetes patients and matched healthy donors were compared on the TCRB repertoires of their sorted circulating CD4+ T cell subsets. A total of approximately 100 million sorted cells were examined across all samples, and the number of cells per subset was strongly correlated with RNA yield. Naive and central memory subsets were obtained from all 28 donors, but regulatory and stem cell-like memory subsets were isolated from only 8 patients and roughly 8 healthy donors.

Each donor gave one peripheral blood draw, averaging approximately 120 mL, which was collected into heparinised tubes. A BD FACSAria II and a panel including CD45RO, CCR7, CD25, CD127, CD95 and CD27 were used to sort naive, central memory, regulatory and stem cell-like memory CD4+ T cells. Every sorted population had a purity above 95%. PBMCs were isolated right away by Lymphoprep density gradient centrifugation and were stained directly, without culture. So that batch effects would be minimized, each experiment stained and sorted samples in pairs, pairing one healthy donor with one patient. The entire amount of isolated RNA was reverse transcribed using the High Capacity cDNA Reverse Transcription Kit, so the sequenced TCRB transcripts were expressed ones. Deep immunoSEQ sequencing was applied to naive, central memory and regulatory T cell samples, giving an average of about 3.57 million total reads per sample. After sorted cells were lysed in RLT buffer, RNA was extracted with DNase-treated RNeasy Micro or Mini kits, with the choice depending on cell number. To prevent cross-contamination, each cell subset was processed individually, whereas patient and healthy donor samples were processed jointly. The immunoSEQ multiplex PCR was used to amplify TCRB sequences from cDNA, yielding 87-bp fragments that span the CDR3 region. Amplicons were sequenced on the Illumina HiSeq platform. The study's processing was this. Synthetic template baselines were used to correct PCR bias computationally, reads within Hamming distance 2 were collapsed together, and singletons that could not be merged were discarded. Reads were aligned against IMGT to assign V, D and J genes, CDR3 length and insertions or deletions at six rearrangement sites. Clonotype counts were normalized to sorted cell number within each subset before computing true diversity and Gini coefficients with the tcR R package. Repertoire sharing was quantified using the overlap coefficient calculated on TCRB nucleotide sequences. Out-of-frame TCRB sequences from naive cells were analyzed to stand in for the pre-selection repertoire. Not all clones reach the TCRdb copy of this immuneACCESS table, which keeps in-frame sequences only. Checked studies attribute under half of the gap to unresolved V genes and leave the rest unexplained. The D gene and trimming were derived from the DNA, and the V and J assignments and clone size from that table. For this sample the table gives around 500,000 clones, of which approximately 28% were detected only once. The top ten clones comprise 0.05% to 0.07% of the sample.

The germline V end is reduced by 2 bases and the J end by 4 bases; junction bases left unmatched: 10. From the germline V gene, CDR1 is SNHLY and CDR2 is FYNNEI. Spanning cysteine to phenylalanine, the CDR3 consists of 16 amino acids. The read is trimmed to its CDR3 DNA, 48 bases read in frame from base 1. Paper-wide results and their limitations: A moderate but significant shortening of TCRB CDR3 length was observed in type 1 diabetes patients in all four CD4+ subsets. PCR might favor shorter templates, but patient and control samples were amplified and corrected together, so any skew would affect both groups equally. Patients with type 1 diabetes made fewer insertions and deleted more nucleotides at VDJ recombination sites, implying thymic rearrangement abnormalities. Only small numbers of individuals were included in the HLA sub-analyses, which left unresolved whether HLA type had any influence on TCRB rearrangement. Naive, central memory and regulatory TCRB repertoires appeared to be more similar among patients than among healthy donors. Because cDNA was sequenced instead of genomic DNA, highly expressing activated cells could be over-represented, though the groups showed no difference in activation or CD3 levels.

This clone was found a few times. Which antigen it targets is not known. There are no base qualities to consult, and no much larger clone falls within one base. The V gene is TRBV2 and the J gene is TRBJ2-5, with 7 junctional bases fitting TRBD2. Sequencing was carried out using naive CD4+ T cells from blood. Interpreted using the paper, the cell subset or site label stands for: true naive CD4+ T cells. The clonotype comes from a man between 18 and 29 years old in good health. The CDR3 loop reads CASSEPQLALGETQYF. The bases read TGTGCCAGCAGTGAACCCCAACTAGCGTTAGGAGAGACCCAGTACTTC.